The subject of this entry is one T cell receptor (beta chain). What it binds is unknown. RNA transcripts provided the template for amplifying TCR beta CDR3 regions. The first-round RT-PCR employed HTBI primers together with the Qiagen OneStep RT-PCR kit. A multiplex PCR was then performed as the second round. In TCRdb, the multiplex PCR reads were re-called with MiXCR into one record per CDR3 protein. This table holds approximately 160,000 distinct CDR3 sequences, roughly 37% found once. This CDR3 spans 15 amino acids. Between the trimmed V and J ends, which lost 1 base and 4 bases, there was a span of 17 bases. Germline loops: CDR1 DFQATT, CDR2 SNEGSKA (reference sequence). This specimen comes from a study of Graves' ophthalmopathy and Graves' hyperthyroidism. Study-level findings and limits: For predicting ophthalmopathy progression, the model had almost 71% sensitivity and around 72% specificity.

The V gene is TRBV20-1, the J gene TRBJ2-7, with D possibly being TRBD2 (6 bases). The sequence was obtained from a woman between 40 and 55 years old with Graves' ophthalmopathy. Sequences were obtained from peripheral blood. The CDR3 bases are TGCAGTGCTAGAGGGCGGGGAGGCGACGTTTACGAGCAGTACTTC. It specifies CSARGRGGDVYEQYF.